These 7 T cell receptor beta chains share one sample of origin, sequenced in a study of cytomegalovirus exposure and HLA in healthy donors. Primers for the PCR totalled 60 Vbeta and 13 Jbeta. Here immunoSEQ multiplex PCR was the method, and the copy in TCRdb shows in-frame clones only, minus some. Of around 100,000 clones in the sample, over 65% were seen once. Sequences were obtained from PBMCs. These TCRs come from a woman aged 30 to 39 in good health and CMV-seronegative.

The chain is built from TRBV5-4 and TRBJ2-5, with D perhaps TRBD2 (7 bases). Germline loops: CDR1 SGHNT, CDR2 YYREEE (reference sequence). This CDR3 is 15 amino acids long. V was clipped by 0 bases and J by 4 bases, with 13 bases between them. The CDR3, as DNA: TGTGCCAGCAGCTTGGGGGTGGGGGGGCTAGAGACCCAGTACTTC. The encoded protein is CASSLGVGGLETQYF.

This clone was counted between two and nine times. The V call is TRBV6-5, the J call TRBJ2-4; 7 bases are a match to TRBD2. Germline loops: CDR1 MNHEY, CDR2 SVGAGI. V was clipped by 3 bases and J by 8 bases; unmatched bases: 10. The CDR3 contains 15 residues. DNA of the CDR3: TGTGCCAGCAGTTATTCAGGCGGGAGATGGGACATTCAGTACTTC. Translated, it gives CASSYSGGRWDIQYF.

This clone was seen a handful of times. This chain joins TRBV30 and TRBJ1-4; 7 positions agree with TRBD1. Unmatched junction bases numbered 8, after V lost 7 bases and J lost 6 bases. CDR1 GTSNPN and CDR2 SVGIG come from the germline V gene (reference sequence). This CDR3 comprises 13 residues. Written as DNA, the CDR3 is TGTGCCTCCTTGGGGGACAGTCATGAAAAACTGTTTTTT. It translates to CASLGDSHEKLFF. Combining the CDR3 with reference TRBV30 and TRBJ1-4 gives the whole variable domain SQTIHQWPATLVQPVGSPLSLECTVEGTSNPNLYWYRQAAGRGLQLLFYSVGIGQISSEVPQNLSASRPQDRQFILSSKKLLLSDSGFYLCASLGDSHEKLFFGSGTQLSVL.

This chain connects TRBV14 to TRBJ2-1, with TRBD2 matching 11 bases. Germline CDR1 reads SGHDN; CDR2 reads FVKESK. This CDR3 contains 15 residues. Germline trimming cut 3 bases from V and 4 bases from J; bases unmatched to any gene: 2. CDR3 residues: CASSHLAGGYNEQFF. As DNA, the CDR3 is TGTGCCAGCAGCCACTTAGCGGGAGGGTACAATGAGCAGTTCTTC.

This clone was observed a single time. V gene TRBV5-1 combines with J gene TRBJ1-4; the D is unclear. This CDR3 is built from 16 residues. V shed 2 bases and J shed 7 bases, with 18 bases lying between them. Per the germline V gene, CDR1 is SGHRS and CDR2 is YFSETQ. CDR3 protein: CASSLAPGPRGEKLFF. CDR3 nucleotide sequence: TGCGCCAGCAGCTTAGCCCCCGGACCTCGGGGTGAAAAACTGTTTTTT.

The genes are TRBV14 and TRBJ1-1; D remains unclear. The germline V gene encodes CDR1 SGHDN and CDR2 FVKESK. This CDR3 region has 15 residues. Trimming cost V 0 bases and J 4 bases, with 12 bases left between them. The CDR3 DNA reads as TGTGCCAGCAGCCAAGAGAGGGCAATAGTCACTGAAGCTTTCTTT. Translated, it gives CASSQERAIVTEAFF.

V is TRBV19 and J is TRBJ2-7; a possible D gene is TRBD1 (6 bases). V was pared by 4 bases and J by 3 bases, with 16 bases between. Germline V gene data show CDR1 as LNHDA and CDR2 as SQIVND (reference sequence). This CDR3 is 15 amino acids long. Here the CDR3 reads CASSTPRTDSYEQYF. The CDR3 bases are TGTGCCAGTAGTACCCCCCGGACAGATAGCTACGAGCAGTACTTC.